A selection of T cell receptor beta chains follows, all from one sample in a study of blood T cells in healthy people across ages. One entry per CDR3 protein, called by TCRdb with MiXCR from the 5' RACE reads. The data contain roughly 1.9 million distinct CDR3 sequences, 39% of them singletons. The sequencing sample was made of blood. Every receptor here comes from a human donor in good health. Each CDR3 is given with its conserved first and last residue. A D gene is named only where the DNA matches it firmly. Size tells how often a clone was seen (once, few, many) or the class of an expanded clone, and some rows leave it out.

D: .; J: TRBJ1-2; size: few; V: TRBV7-2; CDR3: CASSPAGGGYGYTF; DNA: TGTGCCAGCAGCCCCGCGGGGGGGGGCTATGGCTACACCTTC
D: .; J: TRBJ2-5; size: .; V: TRBV7-2; CDR3: CASTLSTGLLETQYF; DNA: TGTGCCAGCACCCTAAGCACAGGGTTGTTAGAGACCCAGTACTTC
D: .; J: TRBJ1-4; size: .; V: TRBV9; CDR3: CASSPGRAATNEKLFF; DNA: TGTGCCAGCAGCCCCGGAAGGGCGGCAACTAATGAAAAACTGTTTTTT
D: TRBD1; J: TRBJ1-4; size: few; V: TRBV12-3/TRBV12-4; CDR3: CASSLHRGQGEKLFF; DNA: TGTGCCAGCAGTTTACACAGGGGGCAGGGGGAAAAACTGTTTTTT
D: .; J: TRBJ2-5; size: .; V: TRBV2; CDR3: CASSGGSTDAETQYF; DNA: TGTGCCAGCAGTGGAGGGTCGACGGATGCAGAGACCCAGTACTTC
D: .; J: TRBJ1-2; size: few; V: TRBV24-1; CDR3: CATSPPGLAGGYTF; DNA: TGTGCCACCAGTCCTCCGGGCCTCGCGGGTGGCTACACCTTC
D: .; J: TRBJ2-1; size: .; V: TRBV10-3; CDR3: CAISESTRVYNEQFF; DNA: TGTGCCATCAGCGAGAGTACAAGGGTTTACAATGAGCAGTTCTTC
D: TRBD1; J: TRBJ1-5; size: .; V: TRBV24-1; CDR3: CATSVGQSQPQHF; DNA: TGTGCCACCAGTGTGGGACAGAGTCAGCCCCAGCATTTT
D: .; J: TRBJ2-3; size: .; V: TRBV29-1; CDR3: CSVRTGHYSTDTQYF; DNA: TGCAGCGTGCGCACAGGCCATTACAGCACAGATACGCAGTATTTT
D: .; J: TRBJ2-7; size: .; V: TRBV6-6; CDR3: CASSYPGILQSEQYF; DNA: TGTGCCAGCAGTTACCCCGGCATTCTCCAGAGCGAGCAGTACTTC
D: .; J: TRBJ1-2; size: .; V: TRBV6-2/TRBV6-3; CDR3: CASSPPGLGGYTF; DNA: TGTGCCAGCAGTCCCCCGGGACTTGGTGGCTACACCTTC
D: .; J: TRBJ1-2; size: few; V: TRBV20-1; CDR3: CSARADNDYGYTF; DNA: TGCAGTGCTAGGGCGGACAATGACTATGGCTACACCTTC
D: .; J: TRBJ1-2; size: .; V: TRBV24-1; CDR3: CATSKGTYYGYTF; DNA: TGTGCCACCAGTAAGGGGACCTACTATGGCTACACCTTC
D: .; J: TRBJ2-4; size: .; V: TRBV2; CDR3: CASSRSLTSYNEQYF; DNA: TGTGCCAGCAGTCGTAGCCTTACCTCCTACAATGAGCAGTACTTC
D: .; J: TRBJ2-5; size: once; V: TRBV29-1; CDR3: CSVVVWQHKYQETQYF; DNA: TGCAGCGTTGTAGTATGGCAGCACAAGTACCAAGAGACCCAGTACTTC
D: .; J: TRBJ1-5; size: .; V: TRBV2; CDR3: CASVDRDLRGQPQHF; DNA: TGTGCCAGCGTCGACCGGGACCTTCGGGGTCAGCCCCAGCATTTT
D: TRBD1; J: TRBJ2-7; size: .; V: TRBV5-1; CDR3: CASSPRTGVSEQYF; DNA: TGCGCCAGCAGCCCCAGGACAGGGGTCAGCGAGCAGTACTTC
D: TRBD1; J: TRBJ1-5; size: few; V: TRBV12-3/TRBV12-4; CDR3: CASSLRGRGSNQPQHF; DNA: TGTGCTAGCAGTTTGAGGGGGCGTGGGAGCAATCAGCCCCAGCATTTT
D: TRBD1; J: TRBJ2-1; size: few; V: TRBV3-1; CDR3: CASSQFDRANEQFF; DNA: TGTGCCAGCAGCCAATTTGACAGGGCCAATGAGCAGTTCTTC
D: .; J: TRBJ1-5; size: .; V: TRBV27; CDR3: CASSRAPDQPQHF; DNA: TGTGCCAGCAGCCGGGCCCCCGATCAGCCCCAGCATTTT
D: TRBD1; J: TRBJ2-7; size: .; V: TRBV6-2/TRBV6-3; CDR3: CASSGTGISSYEQYF; DNA: TGTGCCAGCAGTGGGACAGGGATCAGCTCCTACGAGCAGTACTTC
D: TRBD1; J: TRBJ2-7; size: .; V: TRBV10-3; CDR3: CAISLLSTGGQYEQYF; DNA: TGTGCCATCAGTCTTCTCAGTACAGGGGGCCAGTACGAGCAGTACTTC
D: TRBD1; J: TRBJ1-2; size: .; V: TRBV27; CDR3: CASAPGQGSYTF; DNA: TGTGCCAGCGCTCCGGGACAGGGGTCATACACCTTC
D: .; J: TRBJ2-1; size: .; V: TRBV27; CDR3: CASSFGIANEQFF; DNA: TGTGCCAGCAGTTTCGGGATAGCCAATGAGCAGTTCTTC
D: TRBD2; J: TRBJ2-5; size: .; V: TRBV7-9; CDR3: CASSSSSGEETQYF; DNA: TGTGCCAGCAGCTCTTCTAGCGGGGAAGAGACCCAGTACTTC
D: .; J: TRBJ2-7; size: .; V: TRBV6-1; CDR3: CASSPIVGPTGRGYEQYF; DNA: TGTGCCAGCAGTCCCATTGTGGGGCCGACAGGCCGGGGCTACGAGCAGTACTTC
D: .; J: TRBJ2-5; size: few; V: TRBV29-1; CDR3: CSVEVGGNPLETQYF; DNA: TGCAGCGTTGAAGTAGGCGGTAACCCCCTCGAGACCCAGTACTTC
D: .; J: TRBJ1-1; size: .; V: TRBV7-9; CDR3: CASSLERVNANEAFF; DNA: TGTGCCAGCAGCTTGGAAAGGGTCAATGCGAATGAAGCTTTCTTT
D: .; J: TRBJ2-1; size: once; V: TRBV5-1; CDR3: CASSFGRARYNEQFF; DNA: TGCGCCAGCAGCTTTGGCAGGGCCCGCTACAATGAGCAGTTCTTC
D: TRBD2; J: TRBJ2-4; size: .; V: TRBV7-2; CDR3: CASSPFGGVGDIQYF; DNA: TGTGCCAGCAGCCCCTTCGGGGGGGTTGGAGACATTCAGTACTTC
D: TRBD1; J: TRBJ2-7; size: .; V: TRBV20-1; CDR3: CSARSDRVDEQYF; DNA: TGCAGTGCTAGAAGTGACAGGGTGGACGAGCAGTACTTC